This T cell receptor beta chain was sequenced during a study of T-cell reconstitution after alpha-beta-depleted transplantation in children (dated by TCRdb to about 2016). For context, the study as a whole: T-cell immune reconstitution after TCRalphabeta/CD19-depleted allogeneic hematopoietic cell transplantation in children was quantitatively tracked in the study by means of TCR repertoire profiling.

The CDR3 measures 13 amino acids from cysteine to phenylalanine. Kept here is only the CDR3 DNA, which spans 39 bases and is read in frame from base 1. Per the germline V gene, MNHEY is the CDR1 and SVGAGI is the CDR2. Relative to germline, V is 2 bases shorter and J is 3 bases shorter, with 8 bases between their ends. Libraries were built with PCR. Sequencing relied on an Illumina HiSeq 2500. To normalize quantification of the TCRbeta repertoire, the TCR libraries were built with molecular barcoding that relied on unique molecular identifiers. TCRdb reprocessing: public reads trimmed at Q25 with fastp, clones called with MiXCR, in-frame beta chains kept. Records with the same CDR3 protein are collapsed into one entry carrying the most frequent genes and DNA. This sample gives around 960,000 distinct CDR3 sequences in total; about 31% of them show up just once. The top ten clonotypes cover around 30% of the sample.

As regards this clonotype: This receptor's antigen is unknown. Base qualities are missing; no much larger clone stands one base away.

The full study reports these points: Hyperexpanded clone frequencies declined over subsequent months; after one year, T-cell counts and TCRbeta diversity were mostly attributed to newly produced T cells. In some patients, the high TCRbeta diversity seen at day 60 was put down to recipient T cells and intrathymic progenitors that had survived conditioning. The apparently early alphabetaT-cell count recovery about two months after transplant was reportedly dependent on only several hundred rapidly expanded clones derived from non-depleted graft cells.

Explained via the paper, the treatment or condition label denotes: allogeneic hematopoietic cell transplantation with graft depleted of TCRalphabeta T cells and CD19 B cells. Transplant recipients were children who received TCRalphabeta/CD19-depleted allogeneic hematopoietic cell grafts. Sequences were derived from PBMCs, mostly from graft donor cells, sampled 360 days after TCRalphabeta/CD19-depleted stem cell transplant. The rearranged segments are TRBV6-5 and TRBJ2-7; the D gene assignment is ambiguous. This sequence originates from a boy less than two years old who had a stem cell transplant for SCID, so the T cells may come from the graft donor. The nucleotide sequence is TGTGCCAGCAGTTACGCGGCAAACTACGAGCAGTACTTC. Its protein is CASSYAANYEQYF.